The present TCR beta chain was sequenced within a study of blood T cells in healthy people across ages. General study points: Donors of long life had a larger count of naive CD4+ cells and greater diversity than aged donors.

This CDR3 contains 14 residues. The germline V gene has CDR1 SGHVS and CDR2 FNYEAQ. Primers used in a second PCR of roughly 6 to 11 cycles were a sample-barcoded 5' primer and a J-beta primer mix. There were at least 3 million CDR3-containing paired-end reads obtained from each sample. TCRdb re-analysed the 5' RACE reads in MiXCR, keeping a single row per CDR3 protein. Of 870,000 or so distinct CDR3 sequences in the sample, 25% to 35% were seen once. About this clonotype itself: The target antigen is unknown. The final CDR3 position lacks the conserved phenylalanine or tryptophan, pointing to a likely read error.

This clonotype originated in a woman of 80 years or more in good health. The specimen was blood. V usage is TRBV7-6 and J usage is TRBJ2-1, with D possibly TRBD2 on 5 matching bases. The DNA end is more similar to TRBJ2-7, so the J call may be wrong. CDR3 residues: CASSLAFSYNEQYC. DNA for the CDR3: TGTGCCAGCAGCCTAGCTTTCTCCTACAATGAGCAGTACTGC.